This T cell receptor (beta chain) comes out of a study of OX40 agonist ivuxolimab in advanced cancers. Libraries were prepared by immunoSEQ multiplex PCR; TCRdb keeps only in-frame clonotypes and omits some of them. The sample yields about 37,000 clones, about 87% seen once. This clone was seen once. The receptor was derived from an adult with an advanced solid tumor such as melanoma, head and neck, liver or kidney cancer. The sequencing here drew on CD4+ or CD8+ T cells sorted from blood, taken in a trial of the OX40 agonist ivuxolimab.

CDR3 in DNA: TGTGCCAGCACTCAGGGAATCGAGCAGTTCTTC. Protein sequence: CASTQGIEQFF. V and J are TRBV6-1 and TRBJ2-1; D might be TRBD1 (5 bases). The CDR3 has 11 amino acids. The germline CDR1 and CDR2 sequences are MNHNS and SASEGT. V was pared by 7 bases and J by 10 bases, with 11 bases between.